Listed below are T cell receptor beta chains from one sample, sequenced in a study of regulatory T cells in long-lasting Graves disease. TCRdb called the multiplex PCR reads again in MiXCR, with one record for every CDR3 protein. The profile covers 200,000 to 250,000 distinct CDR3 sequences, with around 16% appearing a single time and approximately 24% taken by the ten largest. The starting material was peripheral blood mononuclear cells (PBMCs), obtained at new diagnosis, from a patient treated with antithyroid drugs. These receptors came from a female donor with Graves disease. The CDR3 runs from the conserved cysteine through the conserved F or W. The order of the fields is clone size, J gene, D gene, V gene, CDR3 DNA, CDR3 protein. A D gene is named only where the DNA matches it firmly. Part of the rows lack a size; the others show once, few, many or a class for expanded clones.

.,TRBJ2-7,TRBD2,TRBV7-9,TGTGCCAGCAGCTTAGAGGGTCGGCTAGCGGGAGGGCCCTGGGGCGAGCAGTACTTC,CASSLEGRLAGGPWGEQYF
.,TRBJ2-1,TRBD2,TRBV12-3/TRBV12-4,TGTGCCAGCAGGGGGGAGGGCAGCCACAATGAGCAGTTCTTC,CASRGEGSHNEQFF
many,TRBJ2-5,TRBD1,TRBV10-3,TGTGCCAGCTCCGGGACAGGGGCCAAGACCCAGTACTTC,CASSGTGAKTQYF
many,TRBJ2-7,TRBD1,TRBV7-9,TGTGCCAGCAGTCGGGACAGCCGCGAGCAGTACTTC,CASSRDSREQYF
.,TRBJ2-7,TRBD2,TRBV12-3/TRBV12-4,TGTGCCAGCAGTTTCTCGGGGGGGCACGAGCAGTACTTC,CASSFSGGHEQYF
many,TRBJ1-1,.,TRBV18,TGTGCCAGCTCACAGAGACAAACAGCGAACACTGAAGCTTTCTTT,CASSQRQTANTEAFF
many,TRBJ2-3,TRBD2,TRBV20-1,TGCAGTGCCGCCCCTAGCGGGAGCACAGATACGCAGTATTTT,CSAAPSGSTDTQYF
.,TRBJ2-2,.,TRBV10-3,TGTGCCATCAGTGGGCGGACCCGAAACACCGGGGAGCTGTTTTTT,CAISGRTRNTGELFF
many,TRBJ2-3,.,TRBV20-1,TGCAGTGCTAGAGTTGTTTCGGCAGATACGCAGTATTTT,CSARVVSADTQYF
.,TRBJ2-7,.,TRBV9,TGTGCCAGCAGCGTAGCAGATCGAGGTATAGACGAGCAGTACTTC,CASSVADRGIDEQYF
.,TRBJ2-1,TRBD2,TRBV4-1,TGCGCCAGCAGCCCAGGGAGCGGGAGGAAAGGCAATGAGCAGTTCTTC,CASSPGSGRKGNEQFF
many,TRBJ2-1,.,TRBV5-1,TGCGCCAGCAGCTTAGGTCGCCATGAGCAGTTCTTC,CASSLGRHEQFF
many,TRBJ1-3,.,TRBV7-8,TGTGCCAGCAGCTTAGGAAGTTTAAACTCTGGAAACACCATATATTTT,CASSLGSLNSGNTIYF
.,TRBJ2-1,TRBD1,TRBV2,TGTGCCAGCAGCCTACAGGGGGCAGGGTACAATGAGCAGTTCTTC,CASSLQGAGYNEQFF
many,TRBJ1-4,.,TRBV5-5,TGTGCCAGCAGCCCCACGGAGTGGGAGGATGAAAAACTGTTTTTT,CASSPTEWEDEKLFF
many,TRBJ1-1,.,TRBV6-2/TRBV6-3,TGTGCCAGCGGGGCGTTGGGGGTGGGTGAAGCTTTCTTT,CASGALGVGEAFF
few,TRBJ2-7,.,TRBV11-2,TGTGCCAGCAGCTTAGACTTTGGCGGTTCCTACGAGCAGTACTTC,CASSLDFGGSYEQYF
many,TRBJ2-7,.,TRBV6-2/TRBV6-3,TGTGCCAGCAGTTACAGAGGGGGGCCGGGGGACGAGCAGTACTTC,CASSYRGGPGDEQYF
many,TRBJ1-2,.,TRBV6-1,TGTGCCAGCAGTGATTACGGGGGAGGATTGGGCTACACCTTC,CASSDYGGGLGYTF
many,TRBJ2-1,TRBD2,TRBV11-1,TGTGCCAGCAGCTTACTAGCGGGACCCTCCGTGGAGCAGTTCTTC,CASSLLAGPSVEQFF
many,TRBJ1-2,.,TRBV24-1,TGTGCCACCAGTGATGGAGGGAGTTCTAACTATGGCTACACCTTC,CATSDGGSSNYGYTF
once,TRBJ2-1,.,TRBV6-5,TGTGCCAGCAGTTACGCAACATTCGATCCCCCCAATGAGCAGTTCTTC,CASSYATFDPPNEQFF
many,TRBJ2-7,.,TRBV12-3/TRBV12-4,TGTGCCAGCAGTTTAGGCGGTGCGACCTACGAGCAGTACTTC,CASSLGGATYEQYF
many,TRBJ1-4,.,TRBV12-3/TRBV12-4,TGTGCCAGCAGCGGGTATTTGGGTGGTGAAAAACTGTTTTTT,CASSGYLGGEKLFF
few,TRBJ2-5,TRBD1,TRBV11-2,TGTGCCAGCAGCGCCGGACAGGGGAAGACCCAGTACTTC,CASSAGQGKTQYF
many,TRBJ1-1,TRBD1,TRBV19,TGTGCCAGTAGTAGGGACAGTGTCACTGAAGCTTTCTTT,CASSRDSVTEAFF